Following are 10 T cell receptor beta chains from one sample sequenced in a study of blood T cell repertoires in COVID-19. Produced via immunoSEQ multiplex PCR; TCRdb's table is partial and in-frame only. The sample holds some 210,000 clones; about 94% are singletons and the top ten take around 0.85%. The sequencing sample was made of peripheral blood. These receptors were obtained from a man aged 55 to 70 with COVID-19, enrolled during active disease.

The chain combines TRBV2 with TRBJ1-4; D call uncertain. The CDR3 is 11 amino acids. Germline V gene lookup returns CDR1 SNHLY and CDR2 FYNNEI. Trimming stripped 7 bases from V and 10 bases from J, with 10 bases between. CDR3 sequence reads: CASTLTGKLFF. Written as DNA, the CDR3 is TGTGCCAGCACCCTAACCGGAAAACTGTTTTTT.

In nucleotides, the CDR3 is TGCGCCAGCAGCGGTGGACTAGCGGGAGCCGTAGAGACCCAGTACTTC. Protein: CASSGGLAGAVETQYF. This chain uses TRBV5-1 with TRBJ2-5; 13 positions agree with TRBD2. The V gene's germline CDR1 is SGHRS and CDR2 YFSETQ. Germline trimming cut 4 bases from V and 4 bases from J; bases unmatched to any gene: 7. The CDR3 is 16 residues long.

This chain links TRBV15 with TRBJ2-7, with 7 bases fitting TRBD1. The CDR3 loop spans 16 amino acids. Trimming at V came to 0 bases and at J to 2 bases, leaving 7 bases not matched to a gene. Germline V gene lookup returns CDR1 LNHNV and CDR2 YYDKDF (reference sequence). CDR3 in amino acids: CATSRDPTGSPYEQYF. The CDR3 DNA reads TGTGCCACCAGCAGAGACCCGACAGGGTCCCCCTACGAGCAGTACTTC. Supplemented by reference TRBV15 and TRBJ2-7, the full variable domain reads DAMVIQNPRYQVTQFGKPVTLSCSQTLNHNVMYWYQQKSSQAPKLLFHYYDKDFNNEADTPDNFQSRRPNTSFCFLDIRSPGLGDTAMYLCATSRDPTGSPYEQYFGPGTRLTVT.

The genes are TRBV18 and TRBJ2-2, with D uncertain. Trimming took 3 bases from V and 4 from J, leaving 6 bases between them. This CDR3 region has 13 residues. Looked up from germline, CDR1 is KGHSH and CDR2 is LQKENI. CDR3 sequence: CASSPSLTGELFF. DNA for the CDR3: TGTGCCAGCTCACCGTCCCTCACCGGGGAGCTGTTTTTT. Filled out from reference TRBV18 and TRBJ2-2, the complete variable domain reads NAGVMQNPRHLVRRRGQEARLRCSPMKGHSHVYWYRQLPEEGLKFMVYLQKENIIDESGMPKERFSAEFPKEGPSILRIQQVVRGDSAAYFCASSPSLTGELFFGEGSRLTVL.

J is TRBJ2-2 and V is TRBV19; D perhaps matches TRBD1 (5 bases). This CDR3 contains 13 residues. Germline-derived CDR1 and CDR2 are LNHDA and SQIVND (reference sequence). V gave up 0 bases and J gave up 6 bases, with 5 bases separating them. The CDR3 protein is CASSIEGAGELFF. The DNA of the CDR3 is TGTGCCAGTAGTATAGAAGGGGCCGGGGAGCTGTTTTTT.

J is TRBJ2-5 and V is TRBV11-2, with D perhaps matching TRBD1 (6 bases). V was clipped by 1 base and J by 2 bases, with 11 bases between them. The germline V gene encodes CDR1 SGHAT and CDR2 FQNNGV. The CDR3 contains 15 residues. The CDR3, as DNA: TGTGCCAGCAGCTTAGTCCTAGACAGGCAAGAGACCCAGTACTTC. This gives the protein CASSLVLDRQETQYF.

This clone occurred a few times. Other DNA sequences in this specimen translate into the identical CDR3. The J gene is TRBJ2-7, the V gene TRBV19, with D possibly TRBD1 on 6 matching bases. This CDR3 has 14 residues. Germline loops: CDR1 LNHDA, CDR2 SQIVND (reference sequence). Between the trimmed V and J ends, which lost 5 bases and 0 bases, there was a span of 11 bases. CDR3 sequence (DNA): TGTGCCAGTAGTGGGGGACAAAACTCCTACGAGCAGTACTTC. Translating gives CASSGGQNSYEQYF.

This chain links TRBV9 with TRBJ2-7, with a weak D call TRBD1 (6 bases). From germline, CDR1 is SGDLS and CDR2 YYNGEE. V shed 2 bases and J shed 2 bases, with 14 bases lying between them. The CDR3 contains 15 residues. In DNA, the CDR3 is TGTGCCAGCAGCGTTGGACAGTGGATCACCTACGAGCAGTACTTC. It codes for CASSVGQWITYEQYF.

This sequence joins TRBV5-1 and TRBJ1-1, with TRBD1 identical over 7 bases. With 3 bases clipped from V and 3 bases from J, the junction kept 8 bases outside the gene matches. The germline CDR1 and CDR2 sequences are SGHRS and YFSETQ. The CDR3 spans 15 residues. DNA of the CDR3: TGCGCCAGCAGCTACCGACAGGGAATGTACACTGAAGCTTTCTTT. This gives the protein CASSYRQGMYTEAFF.

V and J are TRBV6-5 and TRBJ1-1; 7 bases fit TRBD1. Germline V gene lookup returns CDR1 MNHEY and CDR2 SVGAGI. CDR3 length: 14 amino acids. The junction had 9 bases not matched to a gene; V was cut back by 6 bases and J by 5 bases. CDR3 residues: CASRRDREDTEAFF. The CDR3 coding sequence is TGTGCCAGCAGGCGAGACAGGGAAGATACTGAAGCTTTCTTT.